Listed below are T cell receptor beta chains from one sample, sequenced in a study of cytomegalovirus exposure and HLA in healthy donors. Assay used: immunoSEQ multiplex PCR; TCRdb lists only in-frame clones, some missing. The sample carries more than 85,000 clones, 12% to 15% recorded once. Sequencing was carried out using PBMCs. Source of these receptors: a female donor in good health and CMV-seronegative. CDR3s include the opening cysteine and the closing phenylalanine or tryptophan. D genes are given only for firm matches. The size field is filled for only some rows; it gives once, few, many or a size class.

j_call: TRBJ1-4; clone_size: NA; d_call: NA; v_call: TRBV28; cdr3_nt: TGTGCCAGCACCTCTCTTAGGCGGGGAGCGGGGAAACTGTTTTTT; cdr3_aa: CASTSLRRGAGKLFF
j_call: TRBJ2-1; clone_size: NA; d_call: NA; v_call: TRBV6-5; cdr3_nt: TGTGCCAGCAGTTACTCGACAAGCAATGAGCAGTTCTTC; cdr3_aa: CASSYSTSNEQFF
j_call: TRBJ2-2; clone_size: NA; d_call: NA; v_call: TRBV18; cdr3_nt: TGTGCCAGCTCACCACCTATTCAGGGAAACACCGGGGAGCTGTTTTTT; cdr3_aa: CASSPPIQGNTGELFF
j_call: TRBJ2-5; clone_size: NA; d_call: TRBD2; v_call: TRBV28; cdr3_nt: TGTGCCAGCAGCGCCGGGAGGCAAGAGACCCAGTACTTC; cdr3_aa: CASSAGRQETQYF
j_call: TRBJ1-3; clone_size: few; d_call: NA; v_call: TRBV4-3; cdr3_nt: TGCGCCAGCAGCCAAGAATGGCAGGGAAGGGCGGGGAACACCATATATTTT; cdr3_aa: CASSQEWQGRAGNTIYF
j_call: TRBJ2-2; clone_size: few; d_call: TRBD2; v_call: TRBV7-2; cdr3_nt: TGTGCCAGCAGCCGGGGAGGGGACACCGGGGAGCTGTTTTTT; cdr3_aa: CASSRGGDTGELFF
j_call: TRBJ1-5; clone_size: few; d_call: NA; v_call: TRBV29-1; cdr3_nt: TGCAGCGTTGGGACTGATCAGCCCCAGCATTTT; cdr3_aa: CSVGTDQPQHF
j_call: TRBJ2-1; clone_size: few; d_call: TRBD2; v_call: TRBV10-3; cdr3_nt: TGTGCCATCGGGGCTAGCGGGAGGGGACACTACAATGAGCAGTTCTTC; cdr3_aa: CAIGASGRGHYNEQFF
j_call: TRBJ2-7; clone_size: NA; d_call: NA; v_call: TRBV6-1; cdr3_nt: TGTGCCAGCAGTGAAGCGCGGGAGCAGTACTTC; cdr3_aa: CASSEAREQYF
j_call: TRBJ2-7; clone_size: NA; d_call: TRBD2; v_call: TRBV6-6; cdr3_nt: TGTGCCAGCAGTTACAATTTGGCGGGAGTGGGGGAGCAGTACTTC; cdr3_aa: CASSYNLAGVGEQYF
j_call: TRBJ2-3; clone_size: NA; d_call: NA; v_call: TRBV2; cdr3_nt: TGTGCCAGCAGTGAAGGCCGGGAGATAGATACGCAGTATTTT; cdr3_aa: CASSEGREIDTQYF
j_call: TRBJ2-1; clone_size: few; d_call: NA; v_call: TRBV7-2; cdr3_nt: TGTGCCAGCAGCCCCCGACTAAACCGGGAGCAGTTCTTC; cdr3_aa: CASSPRLNREQFF
j_call: TRBJ1-5; clone_size: NA; d_call: NA; v_call: TRBV28; cdr3_nt: TGTGCCAGCAGTTTTTCGTCAGGGAATCAGCCCCAGCATTTT; cdr3_aa: CASSFSSGNQPQHF
j_call: TRBJ2-3; clone_size: NA; d_call: TRBD2; v_call: TRBV7-2; cdr3_nt: TGTGCCAGCAGCTTAGCCACTAGCGGGAGTTCAGATACGCAGTATTTT; cdr3_aa: CASSLATSGSSDTQYF
j_call: TRBJ2-1; clone_size: few; d_call: NA; v_call: TRBV21-1; cdr3_nt: TGTGCCATCAAGAGGACTAGCGGGAGAACCTACAATGAGCAGTTCTTC; cdr3_aa: CAIKRTSGRTYNEQFF
j_call: TRBJ1-1; clone_size: few; d_call: NA; v_call: TRBV2; cdr3_nt: TGTGCCAGCAGGGAAGGGGGGGGTTCCACTGAAGCTTTCTTT; cdr3_aa: CASREGGGSTEAFF
j_call: TRBJ1-1; clone_size: few; d_call: NA; v_call: TRBV29-1; cdr3_nt: TGCAGCGTTGACCCTACAGGCACTGAAGCTTTCTTT; cdr3_aa: CSVDPTGTEAFF
j_call: TRBJ2-3; clone_size: few; d_call: TRBD2; v_call: TRBV30; cdr3_nt: TGTGCCTGGAGTCCTAGCGGGAGAAGCACAGATACGCAGTATTTT; cdr3_aa: CAWSPSGRSTDTQYF
j_call: TRBJ2-3; clone_size: few; d_call: NA; v_call: TRBV28; cdr3_nt: TGTGCCAGCATTAACAAGGGGGAGCTCCCAGATACGCAGTATTTT; cdr3_aa: CASINKGELPDTQYF
j_call: TRBJ1-1; clone_size: NA; d_call: NA; v_call: TRBV6-5; cdr3_nt: TGTGCCAGCAGTTACTTTGGGGCAATGAACACTGAAGCTTTCTTT; cdr3_aa: CASSYFGAMNTEAFF
j_call: TRBJ2-7; clone_size: NA; d_call: TRBD2; v_call: TRBV5-4; cdr3_nt: TGTGCCAGCAGCTCACGGACTAGTTCGGGGACCTACGAGCAGTACTTC; cdr3_aa: CASSSRTSSGTYEQYF
j_call: TRBJ1-4; clone_size: few; d_call: NA; v_call: TRBV5-1; cdr3_nt: TGCGCCAGCAGCCTACCCGATGAAAAACTGTTTTTT; cdr3_aa: CASSLPDEKLFF
j_call: TRBJ1-1; clone_size: NA; d_call: NA; v_call: TRBV10-3; cdr3_nt: TGTGCCATCAGTGGTGCAGGGGTGAACACTGAAGCTTTCTTT; cdr3_aa: CAISGAGVNTEAFF
j_call: TRBJ2-1; clone_size: NA; d_call: TRBD2; v_call: TRBV9; cdr3_nt: TGTGCCAGCAGCGGGGCTAGCGGGGATACCTACAATGAGCAGTTCTTC; cdr3_aa: CASSGASGDTYNEQFF
j_call: TRBJ2-7; clone_size: few; d_call: NA; v_call: TRBV19; cdr3_nt: TGTGCCAGTAGTCAAACGGTGGGCCCATCCTACGAGCAGTACTTC; cdr3_aa: CASSQTVGPSYEQYF
j_call: TRBJ1-2; clone_size: NA; d_call: NA; v_call: TRBV20-1; cdr3_nt: TGCAGTGCCAGAGAGGGGGGTGGCTACACCTTC; cdr3_aa: CSAREGGGYTF
j_call: TRBJ1-4; clone_size: NA; d_call: NA; v_call: TRBV2; cdr3_nt: TGTGCCAGCAGTGACCGTTCCAGGGCTTGGGAAAAACTGTTTTTT; cdr3_aa: CASSDRSRAWEKLFF
j_call: TRBJ2-5; clone_size: few; d_call: TRBD2; v_call: TRBV9; cdr3_nt: TGTGCCAGCAGCGGGATAGCGGGGGGTCGAGAGACCCAGTACTTC; cdr3_aa: CASSGIAGGRETQYF
j_call: TRBJ1-1; clone_size: NA; d_call: NA; v_call: TRBV10-3; cdr3_nt: TGTGCCATCAGTGAGCCCCAGGGGAACACTGAAGCTTTCTTT; cdr3_aa: CAISEPQGNTEAFF
j_call: TRBJ2-2; clone_size: NA; d_call: TRBD2; v_call: TRBV5-6; cdr3_nt: TGTGCCAGCAGCCCTAGCGGGGGGGCCACCGGGGAGCTGTTTTTT; cdr3_aa: CASSPSGGATGELFF
j_call: TRBJ2-2; clone_size: NA; d_call: NA; v_call: TRBV9; cdr3_nt: TGTGCCAGCAGCGTAGGGGTGGGACTGAACACCGGGGAGCTGTTTTTT; cdr3_aa: CASSVGVGLNTGELFF
j_call: TRBJ1-2; clone_size: NA; d_call: NA; v_call: TRBV30; cdr3_nt: TGTGCCTGGAGTCCGACACCTAACTATGGCTACACCTTC; cdr3_aa: CAWSPTPNYGYTF
j_call: TRBJ1-5; clone_size: NA; d_call: TRBD1; v_call: TRBV30; cdr3_nt: TGTGCCTGGAGTGTACGGACAGGGATCTATAGCAATCAGCCCCAGCATTTT; cdr3_aa: CAWSVRTGIYSNQPQHF
j_call: TRBJ2-7; clone_size: NA; d_call: TRBD2; v_call: TRBV7-9; cdr3_nt: TGTGCCAGCAGCCCCAGCGGGAGGGCCGCCGAGCAGTACTTC; cdr3_aa: CASSPSGRAAEQYF
j_call: TRBJ2-7; clone_size: few; d_call: TRBD2; v_call: TRBV5-1; cdr3_nt: TGCGCCACGAGACTAGCGGAGGGGGTCTACGAGCAGTACTTC; cdr3_aa: CATRLAEGVYEQYF
j_call: TRBJ1-5; clone_size: few; d_call: TRBD1; v_call: TRBV7-8; cdr3_nt: TGTGCCAGCAGCCTCGGACAGGGTGTGTATAGCAATCAGCCCCAGCATTTT; cdr3_aa: CASSLGQGVYSNQPQHF
j_call: TRBJ1-5; clone_size: few; d_call: NA; v_call: TRBV2; cdr3_nt: TGTGCCAGCAGTGAGGGGGGAGGACAGCCCCAGCATTTT; cdr3_aa: CASSEGGGQPQHF
j_call: TRBJ2-7; clone_size: few; d_call: NA; v_call: TRBV7-7; cdr3_nt: TGTGCTAGCAGCGCACAACAGGGCTACGAGCAGTACTTC; cdr3_aa: CASSAQQGYEQYF
j_call: TRBJ2-7; clone_size: few; d_call: TRBD2; v_call: TRBV28; cdr3_nt: TGTGCCAGCAGTTACGTCATTGCGGGAGGTCGCTCCTACGAGCAGTACTTC; cdr3_aa: CASSYVIAGGRSYEQYF
j_call: TRBJ1-5; clone_size: NA; d_call: NA; v_call: TRBV9; cdr3_nt: TGTGCCAGCAGCGTAGGGGAGGGGACTCAGCCCCAGCATTTT; cdr3_aa: CASSVGEGTQPQHF
j_call: TRBJ1-5; clone_size: few; d_call: NA; v_call: TRBV4-3; cdr3_nt: TGCGCCAGCAGCCAAGCCACCGGGACAACTCAGCCCCAGCATTTT; cdr3_aa: CASSQATGTTQPQHF
j_call: TRBJ2-7; clone_size: NA; d_call: NA; v_call: TRBV7-2; cdr3_nt: TGTGCCAGCAGCTTAGCCGGAGGACCAGCCTACGAGCAGTACTTC; cdr3_aa: CASSLAGGPAYEQYF
j_call: TRBJ2-2; clone_size: NA; d_call: NA; v_call: TRBV19; cdr3_nt: TGTGCCAGTAGTCCCTGGACAGCCAACGGGGAGCTGTTTTTT; cdr3_aa: CASSPWTANGELFF
j_call: TRBJ1-2; clone_size: NA; d_call: NA; v_call: TRBV7-8; cdr3_nt: TGTGCCAGCAGCTTAAGTATAAACTTAGCTAACTATGGCTACACCTTC; cdr3_aa: CASSLSINLANYGYTF
j_call: TRBJ2-7; clone_size: NA; d_call: TRBD1; v_call: TRBV7-3; cdr3_nt: TGTGCCAGCAGCAAGGACAGGGTCGGAGAGCAGTACTTC; cdr3_aa: CASSKDRVGEQYF
j_call: TRBJ2-3; clone_size: few; d_call: NA; v_call: TRBV2; cdr3_nt: TGTGCCAGCAGCGTAACAGGGTCCGATACGCAGTATTTT; cdr3_aa: CASSVTGSDTQYF
j_call: TRBJ1-5; clone_size: NA; d_call: TRBD1; v_call: TRBV4-3; cdr3_nt: TGCGCCAGCAGCCAAGATCCTCACCTAACAGGGGAAAATCAGCCCCAGCATTTT; cdr3_aa: CASSQDPHLTGENQPQHF
j_call: TRBJ1-3; clone_size: NA; d_call: NA; v_call: TRBV7-2; cdr3_nt: TGTGCCAGCAGCTTAGCCCCCAGATCTGGAAACACCATATATTTT; cdr3_aa: CASSLAPRSGNTIYF
j_call: TRBJ2-3; clone_size: NA; d_call: NA; v_call: TRBV9; cdr3_nt: TGTGCCAGCAGCGTAGCTCCTGGAGGGGGGGGTCGTACAGATACGCAGTATTTT; cdr3_aa: CASSVAPGGGGRTDTQYF
j_call: TRBJ2-1; clone_size: NA; d_call: NA; v_call: TRBV2; cdr3_nt: TGTGCGGCCAGCGTAAACAATGAGCAGTTCTTC; cdr3_aa: CAASVNNEQFF
j_call: TRBJ1-2; clone_size: NA; d_call: TRBD1; v_call: TRBV30; cdr3_nt: TGTGCCTGGCAATTCCCGGGACAGGGGGTAGGCTACACCTTC; cdr3_aa: CAWQFPGQGVGYTF